This TCR beta chain appears in the sequencing data of a study of blood T cells in healthy people across ages. The authors drew ten milliliters of peripheral blood from each donor. Germline values: CDR1 MDHEN, CDR2 SYDVKM. CDR3 length equals 13 residues. Notes on the study in general: Estimated diversity that came from one million T cells was considered an underestimate.

This clonotype was found a few times. Its matching antigen is unknown. A much larger clone differs from this one at a single base, so this may be a read error. Together with a sample-barcoded 5' primer, a J-beta primer mix was included in a second PCR lasting about 6 to 11 cycles. TCRdb itself ran the 5' RACE reads through MiXCR, one entry per CDR3 protein. Of under 800,000 distinct CDR3 sequences listed, 21% are singletons. This receptor was identified in a man aged 70-80 years in good health. The rearrangement joins TRBV28 to TRBJ1-1; D might be TRBD1 (6 bases). Specimen: blood. The CDR3 reads CASKEGGATEVFF. The CDR3 nucleotides read TGTGCCAGCAAGGAGGGGGGGGCCACTGAAGTTTTCTTT.